The present T cell receptor beta chain was sequenced within a study of blood T cell repertoires in COVID-19. Study in general: Researchers got acute and convalescent COVID-19 samples from the United States, Italy and Spain.

CDR1 and CDR2 (germline): MDHEN, SYDVKM. The V end was cut by 1 base, the J end by 7 bases, with 11 bases between. There are 15 residues in the CDR3. In the authors' workflow: Amplification of reference gene primers provided the estimated nucleated cell counts. Clones were sequenced by immunoSEQ multiplex PCR, and TCRdb holds only the in-frame ones, with some missing. V and J calls plus clone size are reproduced from that table; the DNA served to infer D and trimming. The sample consists of about 76,000 clones, around 84% of them appearing once. This sequence joins TRBV28 and TRBJ1-6; tentatively, D is TRBD1 (5 bases). Sequencing used peripheral blood. This clonotype was obtained from a man between 60 and 70 years old with COVID-19, enrolled during active disease. CDR3 DNA sequence: TGTGCCAGCAGTTTATTAGGACAATCGAATTCACCCCTCCACTTT. Residues: CASSLLGQSNSPLHF. Filled out from reference TRBV28 and TRBJ1-6, the complete variable domain reads DVKVTQSSRYLVKRTGEKVFLECVQDMDHENMFWYRQDPGLGLRLIYFSYDVKMKEKGDIPEGYSVSREKKERFSLILESASTNQTSMYLCASSLLGQSNSPLHFGNGTRLTVT.